The 29 T cell receptor beta chains presented below share a single source sample, sequenced in a study of blood T cell repertoires in COVID-19 (TCRdb year 2020). Libraries were built with the immunoSEQ multiplex PCR assay. TCRdb stores this immuneACCESS table with in-frame sequences only. Part of the clones is absent; in the studies checked, under half of the shortfall reflects unresolved V genes, and no reason is known for the rest. This sample holds around 86,000 clones; around 86% were observed only once. 4.5% to 5.5% of the sample rests with the top ten. The sequenced sample was peripheral blood. Receptors were obtained from a woman older than 75 with acute or convalescent COVID-19.

The chain joins TRBV10-3 to TRBJ2-1, with 7 bases lining up with TRBD2. The CDR3 loop spans 16 amino acids. The V gene end was trimmed by 0 bases and the J gene end by 7 bases; junction bases not matched to a gene: 9. Germline assignment: CDR1 ENHRY and CDR2 SYGVKD. CDR3 in amino acids: CAISESDPGGGNEQFF. Here the CDR3 DNA reads TGTGCCATCAGTGAGTCGGACCCTGGGGGGGGGAATGAGCAGTTCTTC.

This clone was observed a handful of times. This chain links TRBV5-4 with TRBJ2-5, with D possibly being TRBD2 (7 bases). The CDR3 sequence is 14 residues long. Trimming left V 6 bases short and J 2 bases short, with 14 bases between. Germline values: CDR1 SGHNT, CDR2 YYREEE (reference sequence). CDR3 sequence (DNA): TGTGCCAGCAATCGGGGAGGGGGGCAAGAGACCCAGTACTTC. Translated: CASNRGGGQETQYF.

The rearrangement uses TRBV7-2 and TRBJ2-4; a weak D match, TRBD2 (5 bases). V was shortened by 1 base and J by 3 bases, with 7 bases between the two germline ends. Germline loops: CDR1 SGHTA, CDR2 FQGNSA. The CDR3 extends over 14 amino acids. CDR3 sequence (DNA): TGTGCCAGCAGCTTAGAAGGAGGCAAAAACATTCAGTACTTC. As protein: CASSLEGGKNIQYF.

The rearrangement uses TRBV5-1 and TRBJ1-4, with 12 bases matching TRBD1. Trimming at V came to 4 bases and at J to 8 bases, leaving 3 bases not matched to a gene. The CDR3 consists of 14 residues. Germline-derived CDR1 and CDR2 are SGHRS and YFSETQ. This CDR3 reads CASSLGTGGEKLFF. DNA for the CDR3: TGCGCCAGCAGCCTCGGGACAGGGGGCGAAAAACTGTTTTTT.

The J gene is TRBJ1-2, the V gene TRBV27; 7 bases agree with TRBD1. Germline CDR1 and CDR2: MNHEY and SMNVEV (reference sequence). V lost 7 bases, J lost 7 bases, and 12 bases stayed unmatched. This CDR3 has 14 amino acids. The CDR3: CASTRTGLTTGYTF. CDR3 DNA: TGTGCCAGCACCCGGACAGGCCTTACTACTGGCTACACCTTC.

This chain links TRBV19 with TRBJ1-2; D is possibly TRBD1 (5 bases). The V end lost 4 bases, the J end lost 3 bases, and 18 bases lay between the germline ends. The CDR3 runs to 16 residues. Germline CDR1 and CDR2: LNHDA and SQIVND (reference sequence). The CDR3 spells CASSTPPSLGDYGYTF. In nucleotides, the CDR3 is TGTGCCAGTAGTACCCCCCCCTCATTAGGGGACTATGGCTACACCTTC. Supplemented by reference TRBV19 and TRBJ1-2, the full variable domain reads DGGITQSPKYLFRKEGQNVTLSCEQNLNHDAMYWYRQDPGQGLRLIYYSQIVNDFQKGDIAEGYSVSREKKESFPLTVTSAQKNPTAFYLCASSTPPSLGDYGYTFGSGTRLTVV.

This clone occurred a few times. The chain's CDR3 is CASSTNWGTGNTIYF. The CDR3 bases are TGTGCCAGTAGTACAAACTGGGGCACTGGAAACACCATATATTTT. This chain connects TRBV19 to TRBJ1-3; D might be TRBD1 (5 bases). This CDR3 has 15 residues. The germline gives CDR1 LNHDA, CDR2 SQIVND (reference sequence). Deletions cut 4 bases from V and 2 bases from J, with 12 bases between.

The gene calls are TRBV12-3 or TRBV12-4 and TRBJ1-5; D remains unclear. The CDR3 extends over 13 amino acids. The V end was cut by 5 bases, the J end by 4 bases, with 9 bases between. Here the CDR3 DNA reads TGTGCCAGCAGTCCCGGACTTAATCAGCCCCAGCATTTT. Translating gives CASSPGLNQPQHF.

This clone occurred once. The J gene is TRBJ2-7, the V gene TRBV18; maybe TRBD2 (5 bases). The CDR3 has 16 residues. Trimming pared 3 bases from V and 0 bases from J, leaving 15 bases between. The germline V gene has CDR1 KGHSH and CDR2 LQKENI. DNA of the CDR3: TGTGCCAGCTCACCCTACGCGGACTCGAGCTCCTACGAGCAGTACTTC. Its translation is CASSPYADSSSYEQYF.

The CDR3, as DNA: TGCAGCGCCCTCATGACAGTGAACACTGAAGCTTTCTTT. This translates into CSALMTVNTEAFF. The rearrangement joins TRBV29-1 to TRBJ1-1; D is possibly TRBD1 (5 bases). The CDR3 sequence is 13 residues long. CDR1 is SQVTM, CDR2 ANQGSEA, per germline. Trimming shortened V by 7 bases and J by 0 bases, and 12 bases separated the two germline ends.

The chain links TRBV6-5 to TRBJ1-4; the D gene is possibly TRBD1 (6 bases). The germline gives CDR1 MNHEY, CDR2 SVGAGI. The CDR3 sequence is 15 residues long. V lost 0 bases and J lost 7, with 12 bases in between. The CDR3: CASSYSYRVSEKLFF. CDR3 in DNA: TGTGCCAGCAGTTACTCATACAGGGTCTCTGAAAAACTGTTTTTT.

The chain is built from TRBV5-6 and TRBJ1-5; no clear D gene. The CDR3 runs 14 residues. Germline V gives CDR1 SGHDT, CDR2 YYEEEE. Trimming removed 0 bases from V and 4 bases from J, with 8 bases in between. This chain's CDR3 is CASSLGGFNQPQHF. In DNA form, the CDR3 reads TGTGCCAGCAGCTTGGGAGGTTTTAATCAGCCCCAGCATTTT.

The CDR3 spells CASSQVGGQANYGYTF. CDR3 coding DNA: TGCGCCAGCAGCCAAGTAGGGGGACAGGCCAACTATGGCTACACCTTC. V and J are TRBV4-1 and TRBJ1-2; 8 bases map to TRBD1. Germline loops: CDR1 MGHRA, CDR2 YSYEKL. This CDR3 comprises 16 residues. J gave up 2 bases and V 1 base, and 6 bases lay outside the gene matches.

The rearrangement joins TRBV6-6 to TRBJ2-7; 11 bases match TRBD2. Losses at the gene ends were 1 base for V and 3 bases for J; bases not matched to a gene: 5. In germline, CDR1 is MNHNY, CDR2 SVGAGI (reference sequence). The CDR3 covers 16 residues. The CDR3 coding sequence is TGTGCCAGCAGTTACTTCCTAGCGGGAGGCAACTACGAGCAGTACTTC. This encodes CASSYFLAGGNYEQYF.

The V gene is TRBV7-9, the J gene TRBJ1-4; D unresolved. The CDR3 has 15 amino acids. Germline assignment: CDR1 SEHNR and CDR2 FQNEAQ (reference sequence). Trimming pared 1 base from V and 8 bases from J, leaving 14 bases between. The CDR3 loop is CASSLGRNTREKLFF. Written as DNA, the CDR3 is TGTGCCAGCAGCTTAGGCAGGAACACCCGGGAAAAACTGTTTTTT.

This clone was seen just once. CDR3 in amino acids: CASCFGTSGYNEQFF. The CDR3 nucleotides read TGCGCCAGCTGTTTCGGGACTAGCGGCTACAATGAGCAGTTCTTC. The V gene is TRBV5-1, the J gene TRBJ2-1, with 11 bases identical to TRBD2. Looked up from germline, CDR1 is SGHRS and CDR2 is YFSETQ. V trimming: 7 bases; J trimming: 3 bases; junction bases outside the gene matches: 6. The CDR3 extends over 15 amino acids. Combining the CDR3 with reference TRBV5-1 and TRBJ2-1 gives the whole variable domain KAGVTQTPRYLIKTRGQQVTLSCSPISGHRSVSWYQQTPGQGLQFLFEYFSETQRNKGNFPGRFSGRQFSNSRSEMNVSTLELGDSALYLCASCFGTSGYNEQFFGPGTRLTVL.

The chain recombines TRBV24-1 with TRBJ2-2, with D maybe TRBD1 (5 bases). This CDR3 is built from 14 residues. V lost 3 bases, J lost 4 bases, and 8 bases lay in between. CDR1 KGHDR and CDR2 SFDVKD come from the germline V gene. CDR3 DNA: TGTGCCACCAGTGATGGGGCTAGCACCGGGGAGCTGTTTTTT. Its translation: CATSDGASTGELFF.

This CDR3 reads CASNPAPQGAHYGYTF. The DNA for the CDR3 is TGTGCCAGCAACCCCGCCCCACAGGGGGCTCACTATGGCTACACCTTC. This chain joins TRBV5-5 and TRBJ1-2; 9 bases are shared with TRBD1. The CDR3 totals 16 residues. J gave up 3 bases and V 6 bases, and 12 bases lay outside the gene matches. From germline, CDR1 is SGHKS and CDR2 YYEKEE (reference sequence).

CDR3 in amino acids: CASSLVGLTGGSYEQYF. CDR3 bases: TGCGCCAGCAGCTTGGTGGGATTGACAGGGGGCTCCTACGAGCAGTACTTC. The V gene is TRBV5-1, the J gene TRBJ2-7; 9 nucleotides match TRBD1. The CDR3 length is 17 residues. V trimming: 0 bases; J trimming: 0 bases; junction bases outside the gene matches: 7. Germline V gene sequence: CDR1 SGHRS, CDR2 YFSETQ.

J is TRBJ1-1 and V is TRBV28, with D possibly matching TRBD1 (6 bases). V lost 11 bases and J 5 bases, leaving 12 bases between the germline ends. Germline-derived CDR1 and CDR2 are MDHEN and SYDVKM. This CDR3 spans 11 amino acids. The CDR3 DNA sequence: TGTGCCGCAACCAGGGGAACTGAAGCTTTCTTT. It specifies CAATRGTEAFF.

The table lists this clone with a count of one. The chain recombines TRBV12-3 or TRBV12-4 with TRBJ2-7; D call uncertain. CDR3 length equals 12 residues. V was pared by 3 bases and J by 2 bases, with 5 bases between. CDR3 in amino acids: CASSLTTYEQYF. As DNA, the CDR3 is TGTGCCAGCAGTTTGACAACCTACGAGCAGTACTTC.

This sequence joins TRBV2 and TRBJ2-2; 10 bases match TRBD2. The CDR3 totals 15 residues. Germline lookup yields CDR1 SNHLY and CDR2 FYNNEI. The trim removed 8 bases at V and 1 base at J, leaving 4 bases unmatched. CDR3 loop: CASRRLAGNTGELFF. The CDR3 coding sequence is TGTGCCAGCCGCAGACTAGCGGGGAACACCGGGGAGCTGTTTTTT.

This rearrangement joins TRBV15 to TRBJ2-7; 7 nucleotides line up with TRBD2. The CDR3 covers 13 residues. Trimming took 5 bases from V and 6 from J; bases not matched to a gene: 7. Germline lookup yields CDR1 LNHNV and CDR2 YYDKDF (reference sequence). In DNA form, the CDR3 reads TGTGCCACCAGCCGCGGGGGTATGGCCGAGCAGTACTTC. This codes for CATSRGGMAEQYF.

The chain uses TRBV7-9 and TRBJ1-2; D may be TRBD1 (5 bases). The germline V gene has CDR1 SEHNR and CDR2 FQNEAQ (reference sequence). V gave up 4 bases and J gave up 6 bases, with 18 bases separating them. CDR3 length: 15 amino acids. CDR3 nucleotides: TGTGCCAGCAGCTCAGATTTTGGGGGGTGGAATGGCTACACCTTC. Translating it yields CASSSDFGGWNGYTF.

This sequence joins TRBV11-2 and TRBJ1-1, with a weak D call TRBD1 (5 bases). CDR1 and CDR2 (germline): SGHAT, FQNNGV. The CDR3 consists of 13 residues. V was cut by 1 base and J by 4 bases, with 7 bases left in between. The CDR3 nucleotides are TGTGCCAGCAGCTTAGTCCAGGGCACTGAAGCTTTCTTT. Translating gives CASSLVQGTEAFF.

The J gene is TRBJ1-1, the V gene TRBV18, with D hard to call. The CDR3 runs to 14 residues. CDR1 is KGHSH, CDR2 LQKENI, per germline. Trimming removed 2 bases from V and 2 bases from J, with 9 bases in between. CDR3 region: CASSPGQTNTEAFF. The CDR3, as DNA: TGTGCCAGCTCACCAGGTCAGACTAACACTGAAGCTTTCTTT.

The gene calls are TRBV19 and TRBJ1-3, with 7 bases matching TRBD1. V shed 7 bases and J 4 bases; nucleotides not matched to a gene: 7. Germline CDR1 and CDR2: LNHDA and SQIVND (reference sequence). The CDR3 consists of 14 residues. CDR3 sequence (DNA): TGTGCCAGTATTGACCCGGGACAGGGAAACACCATATATTTT. Its protein product is CASIDPGQGNTIYF.

The genes are TRBV19 and TRBJ1-5; 7 bases map to TRBD1. The CDR3 has 14 residues. Germline trimming cut 7 bases from V and 5 bases from J; bases unmatched to any gene: 8. The V gene's germline CDR1 is LNHDA and CDR2 SQIVND (reference sequence). The CDR3 spells CASNRRTGDQPQHF. CDR3 nucleotide sequence: TGTGCCAGTAACCGCAGAACAGGGGATCAGCCCCAGCATTTT.

The V gene is TRBV3-1 (or the pseudogene TRBV3-2), the J gene TRBJ2-3; D unclear. The V end was cut by 4 bases, the J end by 0 bases, with 14 bases between. CDR1 LGHDT and CDR2 YNNKEL come from the germline V gene (reference sequence). CDR3 length equals 16 residues. CDR3 sequence reads: CASSRMSGFSTDTQYF. CDR3 bases: TGTGCCAGCAGCCGAATGTCCGGGTTCAGCACAGATACGCAGTATTTT.